The rows below give T cell receptor beta chains drawn from one sample of a study of T cells in Graves' hyperthyroidism and ophthalmopathy. MiXCR, applied by TCRdb to the multiplex PCR reads, yields one record per CDR3 protein. The data show some 270,000 distinct CDR3 sequences, with roughly 13% seen just once and approximately 7.9% held by the top ten. Sequenced material: blood. The receptors here all came from a woman aged 35 to 49 with Graves' hyperthyroidism. CDR3s include the opening cysteine and the closing phenylalanine or tryptophan. Fields, in order: D gene, V gene, clone size, J gene, CDR3 protein, CDR3 DNA. The D gene is left open where the match is weak. A clone size is listed for some rows: how often the clone was seen (once, few, many), or a class if it is expanded.

TRBD1,TRBV12-3/TRBV12-4,many,TRBJ1-3,CASSHDRGTGNTIYF,TGTGCCAGCAGTCATGACAGGGGGACTGGAAACACCATATATTTT
-,TRBV28,-,TRBJ1-1,CASSSHGGPGPEAFF,TGTGCCAGCAGTTCCCACGGGGGACCGGGACCTGAAGCTTTCTTT
TRBD1,TRBV2,few,TRBJ1-6,CASSEPGTAYNSPLHF,TGTGCCAGCAGTGAACCTGGGACAGCCTATAATTCACCCCTCCACTTT
-,TRBV12-3/TRBV12-4,many,TRBJ2-2,CASSTRGWGELFF,TGTGCCAGCAGTACCCGGGGGTGGGGGGAGCTGTTTTTT
TRBD1,TRBV7-2,many,TRBJ2-6,CASSSGQPERGVLTF,TGTGCCAGCAGCTCGGGACAGCCGGAGAGGGGCGTCCTGACTTTC
-,TRBV20-1,many,TRBJ2-1,CIAKYGTVNEQFF,TGCATCGCTAAGTACGGGACCGTCAATGAGCAGTTCTTC
-,TRBV14,-,TRBJ2-4,CASSSGPTLAKNIQYF,TGTGCCAGCAGCTCAGGACCGACTTTAGCCAAAAACATTCAGTACTTC
-,TRBV27,many,TRBJ2-3,CASSFVRGTQYF,TGTGCCAGCAGTTTCGTGAGAGGTACGCAGTATTTT
-,TRBV28,many,TRBJ2-7,CASTADTYEQYF,TGTGCCAGCACGGCGGATACCTACGAGCAGTACTTC
-,TRBV4-1,few,TRBJ2-1,CASSQVPPGRSSYNEQFF,TGCGCCAGCAGCCAAGTACCGCCCGGGCGGAGCTCCTACAATGAGCAGTTCTTC
TRBD2,TRBV27,few,TRBJ2-2,CASSSRLAANTGELFF,TGTGCCAGCAGTTCTCGACTAGCGGCGAACACCGGGGAGCTGTTTTTT
-,TRBV27,many,TRBJ1-1,CASSFSAFF,TGTGCCAGCAGTTTTTCAGCTTTCTTT
TRBD2,TRBV12-3/TRBV12-4,few,TRBJ2-1,CASSVGRGSYNEQFF,TGTGCCAGCAGTGTCGGGAGGGGCTCCTACAATGAGCAGTTCTTC
-,TRBV6-1,many,TRBJ1-5,CASSLTGHLSNQPQHF,TGTGCCAGCAGTCTAACGGGACACCTTAGCAATCAGCCCCAGCATTTT
-,TRBV6-1,many,TRBJ2-5,CASSRTVETQYF,TGTGCCAGCAGTCGGACAGTAGAGACCCAGTACTTC
TRBD2,TRBV20-1,-,TRBJ2-3,CSARPGTSGTTDTQYF,TGCAGTGCTAGACCTGGGACTAGCGGGACCACAGATACGCAGTATTTT
-,TRBV7-6,-,TRBJ2-7,CASSLGGSLAEQYF,TGTGCCAGCAGTTTAGGAGGCAGCCTTGCGGAGCAGTACTTC
-,TRBV6-1,-,TRBJ2-3,CASTLGVSSTDTQYF,TGTGCCAGCACCTTAGGAGTTTCTAGCACAGATACGCAGTATTTT
TRBD1,TRBV28,many,TRBJ2-7,CASSGTGFYEQYF,TGTGCCAGCAGCGGGACAGGTTTCTACGAGCAGTACTTC
-,TRBV12-3/TRBV12-4,few,TRBJ2-7,CASSLIGGHEQYF,TGTGCCAGCAGTTTAATCGGGGGCCACGAGCAGTACTTC
-,TRBV2,many,TRBJ1-1,CASSEDTEAFF,TGTGCCAGCAGTGAAGACACTGAAGCTTTCTTT
-,TRBV5-8,-,TRBJ1-5,CASSYSRGRSNQPQHF,TGTGCCAGCAGCTATTCCAGAGGCCGTAGTAATCAGCCCCAGCATTTT
TRBD2,TRBV24-1,-,TRBJ2-1,CARGRGVEQFF,TGTGCCAGGGGGAGGGGAGTTGAGCAGTTCTTC
TRBD2,TRBV12-3/TRBV12-4,many,TRBJ2-2,CASSLGLAVAGELFF,TGTGCCAGCAGTTTAGGACTAGCGGTAGCCGGGGAGCTGTTTTTT
TRBD1,TRBV11-1,-,TRBJ1-1,CASSWRGGANTEAFF,TGTGCCAGCAGCTGGAGAGGGGGCGCAAACACTGAAGCTTTCTTT
TRBD1,TRBV7-7,many,TRBJ2-7,CASSLLGQGKEQYF,TGTGCTAGCAGCTTATTGGGACAGGGTAAAGAGCAGTACTTC
-,TRBV10-3,many,TRBJ2-7,CAISERTAYEQYF,TGTGCCATCAGTGAGAGGACAGCCTACGAGCAGTACTTC
-,TRBV6-1,-,TRBJ2-2,CASISGSSNTGELFF,TGTGCCAGCATCTCGGGCAGTTCGAACACCGGGGAGCTGTTTTTT
-,TRBV28,-,TRBJ2-1,CASSGRTEGEQFF,TGTGCCAGCAGTGGGCGGACCGAGGGTGAGCAGTTCTTC
-,TRBV3-1,few,TRBJ2-7,CAGSQVGREQYF,TGTGCCGGCAGCCAAGTCGGTCGCGAGCAGTACTTC
TRBD1,TRBV12-3/TRBV12-4,many,TRBJ1-2,CASSPSDRVGGYTF,TGTGCCAGCAGTCCATCGGACAGGGTCGGCGGCTACACCTTC
-,TRBV6-1,-,TRBJ1-5,CASSDFLAVNQPQHF,TGTGCCAGCAGTGATTTCCTGGCAGTTAATCAGCCCCAGCATTTT
-,TRBV12-3/TRBV12-4,many,TRBJ1-2,CASSLVAGGYTF,TGTGCCAGCAGTTTAGTGGCGGGGGGCTACACCTTC
-,TRBV20-1,-,TRBJ2-1,CSARVLVANEQFF,TGCAGTGCTAGAGTTCTGGTCGCAAATGAGCAGTTCTTC
TRBD2,TRBV15,-,TRBJ2-5,CATSIGTNPQETQYF,TGTGCCACCAGCATCGGGACTAATCCACAAGAGACCCAGTACTTC
-,TRBV6-5,-,TRBJ2-3,CASSLRHPTDTQYF,TGTGCCAGCAGTTTACGACACCCCACAGATACGCAGTATTTT
-,TRBV13,few,TRBJ2-5,CASSYRWKTQYF,TGTGCCAGCAGCTACAGGTGGAAGACCCAGTACTTC
-,TRBV28,many,TRBJ1-5,CASSSLFRVSSNQPQHF,TGTGCCAGCAGTTCCCTGTTTCGGGTATCCAGCAATCAGCCCCAGCATTTT
-,TRBV7-3,-,TRBJ2-7,CASSPAAGLGEQYF,TGTGCCAGCAGCCCCGCGGCGGGGTTGGGCGAGCAGTACTTC
TRBD2,TRBV19,few,TRBJ2-5,CASSPTGGFETQYF,TGTGCCAGTAGTCCGACGGGGGGATTCGAGACCCAGTACTTC
-,TRBV5-4,few,TRBJ1-6,CASSPDLRDPLHF,TGTGCCAGCAGCCCGGATTTACGGGATCCCCTCCACTTT
-,TRBV6-6,many,TRBJ2-5,CASSYFFRGPKETQYF,TGTGCCAGCAGTTATTTCTTTCGGGGTCCTAAAGAGACCCAGTACTTC
-,TRBV3-1,-,TRBJ2-5,CASTGWQHKETQYF,TGTGCCAGCACCGGTTGGCAGCACAAAGAGACCCAGTACTTC
-,TRBV2,many,TRBJ2-1,CASSEALRLMGLEQFF,TGTGCCAGCAGTGAAGCGCTTAGGCTAATGGGTCTTGAGCAGTTCTTC
-,TRBV7-9,many,TRBJ1-2,CASSPRQVVRAGYTF,TGTGCCAGCAGCCCCCGACAGGTCGTCAGGGCTGGCTACACCTTC
-,TRBV6-5,many,TRBJ1-6,CASSYLTGFSSYNSPLHF,TGTGCCAGCAGTTACCTTACAGGGTTCAGCTCCTATAATTCACCCCTCCACTTT
-,TRBV6-9,many,TRBJ2-7,CASSYPTLGEQYF,TGTGCCAGCAGTTATCCCACCCTCGGCGAGCAGTACTTC
-,TRBV11-2,many,TRBJ2-1,CASSPGLSRLNEQFF,TGTGCCAGCAGCCCCGGGCTATCCCGCCTAAATGAGCAGTTCTTC
-,TRBV3-1,many,TRBJ1-6,CASSQAGVNPPLHF,TGTGCCAGCAGCCAAGCAGGAGTAAATCCACCCCTCCACTTT
-,TRBV12-3/TRBV12-4,few,TRBJ1-5,CASSPQKNQPQHF,TGCGCCAGCAGCCCGCAAAAAAATCAGCCCCAGCATTTT
-,TRBV5-1,few,TRBJ2-1,CASSWPSERASSYNEQFF,TGCGCCAGCAGCTGGCCGTCCGAGCGGGCGTCATCCTACAATGAGCAGTTCTTC
-,TRBV16,many,TRBJ2-7,CASSPRGLFGEQYF,TGTGCCAGCAGCCCCAGGGGCTTGTTCGGCGAGCAGTACTTC
TRBD1,TRBV20-1,many,TRBJ2-7,CSANIQGALYEQYF,TGCAGTGCCAACATACAGGGGGCACTCTACGAGCAGTACTTC
-,TRBV24-1,many,TRBJ2-2,CATSPHQTNTGELFF,TGTGCCACCAGTCCCCATCAAACGAACACCGGGGAGCTGTTTTTT
-,TRBV4-2,-,TRBJ1-1,CASGQDYGEETEAFF,TGTGCCAGCGGCCAAGACTACGGGGAGGAGACTGAAGCTTTCTTT
TRBD2,TRBV3-1,few,TRBJ2-6,CASSQRLAGAAGANVLTF,TGTGCCAGCAGCCAACGACTAGCGGGTGCAGCTGGGGCCAACGTCCTGACTTTC
-,TRBV30,-,TRBJ1-2,CAWSVGIGRDYGYTF,TGTGCCTGGAGTGTCGGTATAGGGAGGGACTATGGCTACACCTTC